This passage covers 16 T cell receptor beta chains from one sample sequenced in a study of vaccination effects on CD4 cells after COVID-19. Their specific antigens are unknown. Peptide-pool stimulation followed by sequencing identified expanded antigen-specific CD4+ clonotypes in the ViraFEST assay. Cells that had been cultured for less than 13 days were the source of isolated CD4+ T cells. Every participant took two doses of the BNT162b2 or mRNA-1273 vaccine. Sequenced by immunoSEQ multiplex PCR; TCRdb stores in-frame clones only, minus some. The repertoire consists of almost 70,000 clones, with 70% to 85% occurring once and the leading ten covering about 1.6%. This sample comprised CD4+ T cells from PBMCs cultured with HCoV-229E spike peptides, obtained after COVID-19 vaccination. The receptors shown here come from a human donor who received a COVID-19 vaccine.

This chain uses TRBV6-1 with TRBJ2-7; no clear D. Deletions cut 3 bases from V and 6 bases from J, with 15 bases between. The CDR3 is made up of 14 amino acids. Germline V gene data show CDR1 as MNHNS and CDR2 as SASEGT. CDR3: CASSEAHRWFEQYV. CDR3 DNA sequence: TGTGCCAGCAGTGAGGCGCACCGTTGGTTCGAGCAGTACGTC.

The chain is built from TRBV6-5 and TRBJ2-3; D possibly uses TRBD1 or TRBD2 (5 bases each). V was cut by 6 bases and J by 6 bases, with 19 bases left in between. Germline assignment: CDR1 MNHEY and CDR2 SVGAGI. CDR3 length: 15 residues. Here the CDR3 DNA reads TGTGCCAGCAGACGCACCGGGACCCCTCTTGATACGCAGTATTTT. Translating it yields CASRRTGTPLDTQYF.

Only a few counts were recorded for this clone. The chain joins TRBV7-9 to TRBJ1-3, with 8 bases identical to TRBD1. Germline CDR1 is SEHNR and CDR2 is FQNEAQ (reference sequence). J lost 7 bases, V lost 5 bases, and 16 bases had no gene match. CDR3 length: 17 amino acids. The CDR3 here is CASSPGQGGEVGNTIYF. The CDR3 DNA follows: TGTGCCAGCAGCCCCGGACAGGGAGGTGAGGTTGGGAACACCATATATTTT. Full variable domain (missing parts from reference TRBV7-9 and TRBJ1-3): DTGVSQNPRHKITKRGQNVTFRCDPISEHNRLYWYRQTLGQGPEFLTYFQNEAQLEKSRLLSDRFSAERPKGSFSTLEIQRTEQGDSAMYLCASSPGQGGEVGNTIYFGEGSWLTVV.

The chain has TRBV24-1 and TRBJ1-5; D uncertain. Trimming pared 4 bases from V and 4 bases from J, leaving 13 bases between. The CDR3 is 15 residues long. The germline V gene encodes CDR1 KGHDR and CDR2 SFDVKD. The CDR3 is CATSDPKGGNQPQHF. CDR3 DNA: TGTGCCACCAGTGACCCCAAAGGCGGGAATCAGCCCCAGCATTTT.

This clone is a singleton in its sample. The rearrangement links TRBV21-1 to TRBJ1-5. TRBV21-1 is a documented pseudogene. CDR3 length: 16 residues. The CDR3 here is CASSKCLRVGDQPQHF. For the CDR3, the DNA is TGTGCCAGCAGCAAATGTCTCAGGGTGGGGGATCAGCCCCAGCATTTT.

The J gene is TRBJ2-3, the V gene TRBV18; 13 nucleotides align to TRBD2. V lost 5 bases, J lost 6 bases, and 5 bases stayed unmatched. Germline-derived CDR1 and CDR2 are KGHSH and LQKENI. The CDR3 spans 15 residues. CDR3 protein: CASSSTSGGADTQYF. In DNA, the CDR3 is TGTGCCAGCTCATCTACTAGCGGGGGGGCCGATACGCAGTATTTT. The full variable domain, in which reference TRBV18 and TRBJ2-3 provide the parts outside the CDR3, is NAGVMQNPRHLVRRRGQEARLRCSPMKGHSHVYWYRQLPEEGLKFMVYLQKENIIDESGMPKERFSAEFPKEGPSILRIQQVVRGDSAAYFCASSSTSGGADTQYFGPGTRLTVL.

This clone was picked up a small number of times. The chain links TRBV10-3 to TRBJ2-1; TRBD1 agrees at 11 bases. This CDR3 comprises 16 residues. Germline-derived CDR1 and CDR2 are ENHRY and SYGVKD. The V segment lost 2 bases and the J segment 3 bases; nucleotides outside the gene matches: 3. CDR3 nucleotide sequence: TGTGCCATCAGTGAGGGGGACAGGGGGGTCTACAATGAGCAGTTCTTC. This gives the protein CAISEGDRGVYNEQFF.

The chain recombines TRBV20-1 with TRBJ2-2; 10 bases are shared with TRBD1. Germline values: CDR1 DFQATT, CDR2 SNEGSKA (reference sequence). CDR3 size: 16 residues. The trim removed 4 bases at V and 0 bases at J, leaving 5 bases unmatched. The CDR3 DNA is TGCAGTGCTATTGACAGGGGGCCCTCGAACACCGGGGAGCTGTTTTTT. As protein: CSAIDRGPSNTGELFF.

J is TRBJ2-4 and V is TRBV28; D is unclear. Germline V CDR1 and CDR2: MDHEN, SYDVKM. V was trimmed by 6 bases and J by 1 base, leaving 16 bases between them. The CDR3 has 16 amino acids. CDR3 bases: TGTGCCAGCAGAGAGAAATCCTGGATTGCCAAAAACATTCAGTACTTC. Protein product: CASREKSWIAKNIQYF.

The J gene is TRBJ2-1, the V gene TRBV5-1; TRBD1 matches 9 bases. Germline V gene lookup returns CDR1 SGHRS and CDR2 YFSETQ. The V segment lost 6 bases and the J segment 4 bases; nucleotides outside the gene matches: 5. This CDR3 has 14 amino acids. CDR3 amino acids: CASTSTGGYNEQFF. The CDR3 nucleotides are TGCGCCAGCACTTCGACAGGGGGGTACAATGAGCAGTTCTTC.

The chain carries TRBV5-5 and TRBJ2-7; D is unresolved. The V gene lost 1 base and the J gene lost 6 bases, with 8 bases spanning the gap. Germline lookup yields CDR1 SGHKS and CDR2 YYEKEE (reference sequence). The CDR3 has 12 amino acids. This CDR3 is CASSLIESEQYV. In nucleotides, the CDR3 is TGTGCCAGCAGCTTGATAGAAAGCGAGCAGTACGTC.

The chain couples TRBV28 to TRBJ1-5; D call uncertain. CDR1 is MDHEN, CDR2 SYDVKM, per germline. Trimming shortened V by 7 bases and J by 5 bases, and 9 bases separated the two germline ends. The CDR3 length is 12 residues. Here the CDR3 DNA reads TGTGCCAGCACCCGCGGTTATCAGCCCCAGCATTTT. Its translation: CASTRGYQPQHF.

The gene calls are TRBV2 and TRBJ1-4; tentative D call: TRBD1 (6 bases). The CDR3 runs to 13 residues. Germline V CDR1 and CDR2: SNHLY, FYNNEI. Trimming pared 5 bases from V and 6 bases from J, leaving 10 bases between. The CDR3 protein is CASSPGVDEKLFF. CDR3 nucleotides: TGTGCCAGCAGTCCAGGGGTTGATGAAAAACTGTTTTTT.

This sequence joins TRBV6-5 and TRBJ2-1; D uncertain. Germline CDR1 and CDR2: MNHEY and SVGAGI. With 6 bases removed from V and 3 bases from J, the gap between germline ends came to 6 bases. The CDR3 totals 12 residues. CDR3 DNA: TGTGCCAGCAGAATCAACTACAATGAGCAGTTCTTC. This codes for CASRINYNEQFF.

The V call is TRBV6-5, the J call TRBJ2-7, with D tentatively TRBD1 (5 bases). The V end lost 7 bases, the J end lost 0 bases, and 16 bases lay between the germline ends. This CDR3 is built from 15 residues. The germline V gene encodes CDR1 MNHEY and CDR2 SVGAGI. The CDR3 loop reads CASTEQDGLSYEQYV. CDR3 sequence (DNA): TGTGCCAGCACCGAACAGGACGGGCTCTCCTACGAGCAGTACGTC.

The rearrangement uses TRBV5-1 and TRBJ1-3; D ambiguous. The germline V gene encodes CDR1 SGHRS and CDR2 YFSETQ. V was pared by 2 bases and J by 0 bases, with 12 bases between. There are 16 residues in the CDR3. CDR3 sequence (DNA): TGCGCCAGCAGCTTAGGCCCGGACGGCTCTGGAAACACCATATATTTT. As protein: CASSLGPDGSGNTIYF.